This T cell receptor (beta chain) came from a study of blood T cell repertoires in COVID-19. At the level of the study: Sources were T cells, B-cell-depleted T cells, or PBMCs; the material itself was cDNA or gDNA.

This clone was observed a few times. Sequenced by immunoSEQ multiplex PCR; TCRdb stores in-frame clones only, minus some. The sample contains approximately 160,000 clones, 80% to 85% of which appear only once. The origin of this receptor is a woman between 55 and 75 years old with acute or convalescent COVID-19. The sequenced sample consisted of peripheral blood.

The CDR3 coding sequence is TGCGCCAGCAGCCCGGGGGACGGGAAGAACACTGAAGCTTTCTTT. The encoded protein is CASSPGDGKNTEAFF. V usage is TRBV5-1 and J usage is TRBJ1-1, with a weak D call TRBD1 (5 bases). Germline-derived CDR1 and CDR2 are SGHRS and YFSETQ. The V gene lost 4 bases and the J gene lost 1 base, with 14 bases spanning the gap. The CDR3 totals 15 residues.